This T cell receptor beta chain was sequenced for a study of shared clonotypes between healthy human individuals. This CDR3 has 13 amino acids. V dropped 5 bases and J dropped 6 bases, with 12 bases sitting between them. Germline V gives CDR1 MGHRA, CDR2 YSYEKL. Clones were sequenced by immunoSEQ multiplex PCR, and TCRdb holds only the in-frame ones, with some missing. This sample carries more than 2,000,000 clones, just over 90% of them seen once, and the ten largest clones take over 0.12%. This chain connects TRBV4-1 to TRBJ2-3; D not certain. The specimen sequenced was naive CD4+ T cells sorted from blood. Subset given: CD45RA+ positively selected. The receptor was derived from a man between 18 and 29 years old in good health. The chain's CDR3 is CASSFQVGDTQYF. Here the CDR3 DNA reads TGCGCCAGCAGCTTTCAGGTGGGGGATACGCAGTATTTT.